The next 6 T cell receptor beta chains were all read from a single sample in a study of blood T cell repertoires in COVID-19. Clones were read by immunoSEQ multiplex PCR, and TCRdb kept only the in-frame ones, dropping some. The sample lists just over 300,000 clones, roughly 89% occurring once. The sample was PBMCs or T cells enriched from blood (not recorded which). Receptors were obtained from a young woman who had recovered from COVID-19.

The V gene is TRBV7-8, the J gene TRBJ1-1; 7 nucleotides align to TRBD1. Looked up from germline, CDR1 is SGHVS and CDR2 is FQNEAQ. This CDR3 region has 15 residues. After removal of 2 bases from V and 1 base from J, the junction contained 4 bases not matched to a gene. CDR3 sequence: CASSLPTGRNTEAFF. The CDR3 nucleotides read TGTGCCAGCAGCTTACCGACAGGGAGGAACACTGAAGCTTTCTTT.

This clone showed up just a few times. CDR3 sequence reads: CASSQVSGEETQYF. Written as DNA, the CDR3 is TGCGCCAGCAGCCAAGTTTCAGGGGAAGAGACCCAGTACTTC. The chain combines TRBV4-1 with TRBJ2-5, with D possibly being TRBD1 (6 bases). The germline V and J ends were trimmed by 1 base and 3 bases, with 9 bases remaining between them. The CDR3 length is 14 residues. Per the germline V gene, CDR1 is MGHRA and CDR2 is YSYEKL.

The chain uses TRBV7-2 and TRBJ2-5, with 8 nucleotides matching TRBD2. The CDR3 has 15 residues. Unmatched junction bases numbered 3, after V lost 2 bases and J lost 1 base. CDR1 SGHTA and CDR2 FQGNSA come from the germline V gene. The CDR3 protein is CASSLNLAGQETQYF. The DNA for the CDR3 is TGTGCCAGCAGCTTAAATCTAGCGGGCCAAGAGACCCAGTACTTC.

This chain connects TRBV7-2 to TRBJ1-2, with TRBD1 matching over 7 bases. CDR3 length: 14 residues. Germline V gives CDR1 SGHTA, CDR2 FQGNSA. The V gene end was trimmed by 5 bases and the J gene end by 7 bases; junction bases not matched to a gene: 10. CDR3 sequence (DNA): TGTGCCAGCAGCACAATAGGGGGCTCGGGTGGCTACACCTTC. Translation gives CASSTIGGSGGYTF.

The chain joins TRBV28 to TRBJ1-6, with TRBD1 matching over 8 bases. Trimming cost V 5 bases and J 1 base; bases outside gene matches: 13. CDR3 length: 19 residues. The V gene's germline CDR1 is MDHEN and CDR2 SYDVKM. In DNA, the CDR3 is TGTGCCAGCAGTACAAGGACAGGGTATTCTTCGTCCTATAATTCACCCCTCCACTTT. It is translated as CASSTRTGYSSSYNSPLHF. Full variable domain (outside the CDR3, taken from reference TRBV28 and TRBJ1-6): DVKVTQSSRYLVKRTGEKVFLECVQDMDHENMFWYRQDPGLGLRLIYFSYDVKMKEKGDIPEGYSVSREKKERFSLILESASTNQTSMYLCASSTRTGYSSSYNSPLHFGNGTRLTVT.

The CDR3 loop reads CASSESREGRDEQFF. DNA of the CDR3: TGTGCCAGCAGTGAATCACGGGAGGGCCGGGATGAGCAGTTCTTC. V gene TRBV2 combines with J gene TRBJ2-1, with 8 bases identical to TRBD2. The CDR3 extends over 15 amino acids. Germline CDR1 reads SNHLY; CDR2 reads FYNNEI. Losses at the gene ends were 2 bases for V and 8 bases for J; bases not matched to a gene: 8.